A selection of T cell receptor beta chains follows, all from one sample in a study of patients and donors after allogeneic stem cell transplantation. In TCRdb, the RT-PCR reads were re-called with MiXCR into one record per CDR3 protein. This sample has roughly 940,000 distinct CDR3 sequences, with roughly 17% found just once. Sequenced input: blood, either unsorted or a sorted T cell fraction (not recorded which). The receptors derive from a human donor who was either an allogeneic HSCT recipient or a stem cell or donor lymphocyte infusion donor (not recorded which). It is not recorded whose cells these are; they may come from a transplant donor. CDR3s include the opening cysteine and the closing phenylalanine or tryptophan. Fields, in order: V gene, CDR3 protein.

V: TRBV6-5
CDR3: CASSYSGPIRNEQYF

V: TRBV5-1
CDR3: CASSHSGPPGGEQYF

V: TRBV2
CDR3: CASSEEELTGTDTQYF

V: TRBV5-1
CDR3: CASRVLAGIYEQYF

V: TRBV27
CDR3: CASSLSGDSNYGYTF

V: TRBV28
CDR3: CASSEAGPFTDTQCF

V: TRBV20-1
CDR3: CSAPRLAGAQETQYF

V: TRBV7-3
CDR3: CASSLRGTTDTQYF

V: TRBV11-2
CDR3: CASSPQGTSTDTQYF

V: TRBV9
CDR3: CASSDPARSYEQYF

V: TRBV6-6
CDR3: CASSYRRGAEQYF

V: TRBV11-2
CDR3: CASSLRGGATETQYF

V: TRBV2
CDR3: CASSEVPGTYEQYF

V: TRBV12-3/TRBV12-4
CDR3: CASILEGENTEAFF

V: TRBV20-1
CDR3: CSARERAYNEQFF

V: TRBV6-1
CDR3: CASSQTIAGGYNEQFF

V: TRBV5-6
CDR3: CASNPGTGNGYTF

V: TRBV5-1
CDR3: CASRSTGNYEQYF

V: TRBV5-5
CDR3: CASSYRGEPTGELFF

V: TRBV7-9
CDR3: CASSPQGQYTSPRF

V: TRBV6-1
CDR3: CASSRAGYNEQFF

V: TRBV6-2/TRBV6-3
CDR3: CASRIDRAGETQYF

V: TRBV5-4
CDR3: CASSLPGSADTQYF

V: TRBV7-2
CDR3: CASSPRGSGGYNEQFF

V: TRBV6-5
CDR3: CASSYSEGTSEAFF

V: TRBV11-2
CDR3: CASSITSRSGSPSYNEQFF

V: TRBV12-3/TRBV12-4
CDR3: CASSPSLTGGSTEAFF

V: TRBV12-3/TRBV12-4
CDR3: CASFESASGNTIYF

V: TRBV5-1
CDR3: CASSQALAGELETQYF

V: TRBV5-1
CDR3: CASSSAGVDNSPLHF

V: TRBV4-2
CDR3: CASSQGSEGLNTGELFF

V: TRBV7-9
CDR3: CASSLAGTPNYGYTF

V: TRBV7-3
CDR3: CASSTGTKSSYNEQFF

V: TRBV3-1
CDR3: CASFLAGGQETQYF

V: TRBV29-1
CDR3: CSVRVQGNTIYF

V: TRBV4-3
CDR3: CASSQALRGMGYEQYF

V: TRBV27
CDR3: CASSHLTSPYEQYF

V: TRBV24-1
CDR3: CATSDPLIHSAFF

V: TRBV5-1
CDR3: CASSPDRGPNSPLHF

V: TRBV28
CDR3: CASRPGTGDVKLFF

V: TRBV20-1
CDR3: CSARRSGGTGENEQYF

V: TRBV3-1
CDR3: CASSSTQGDTEAFF

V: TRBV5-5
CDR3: CASIGQNGELFF

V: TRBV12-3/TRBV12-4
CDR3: CASSSLRNTIYF

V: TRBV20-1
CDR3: CSARGTAEQFF

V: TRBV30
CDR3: CAWSKVDRGSYEQYF

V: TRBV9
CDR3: CASSGVASDTQYF

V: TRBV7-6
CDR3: CASRPLAGGVAYEQYF

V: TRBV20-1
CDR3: CSAPVGGEETQYF

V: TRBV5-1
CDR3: CASSLGAGVVEAFF

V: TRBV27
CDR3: CASSGDRRFSRKLFF

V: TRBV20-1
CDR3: CSASAGQSSYNSPLHF

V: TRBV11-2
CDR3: CASSSPLRGLYEQYF

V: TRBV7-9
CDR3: CASSFRGTSTDTQYF

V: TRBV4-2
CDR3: CASRQEHTDTQYF

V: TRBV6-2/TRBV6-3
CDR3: CASSRGAGGLQETQYF

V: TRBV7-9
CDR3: CASSPADQQFF

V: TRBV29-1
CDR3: CSMMAGGFTDTQYF

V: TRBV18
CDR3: CASSPVRPGATDTQYF